These 12 T cell receptor beta chains were sequenced from one sample in a study of CD8+ T cells in alopecia areata. It was with CD4, CD8alpha, NKG2D, NKG2ACE and other markers that pooled cutaneous lymph node cells were sorted. Once RNA had been extracted, it was reverse transcribed into cDNA to act as the sequencing template. Generated by immunoSEQ multiplex PCR, the TCRdb table keeps only in-frame clones and is missing some. The record shows 200,000 to 300,000 clones for this sample, with no singletons present. Sequenced: CD4+ T cells sorted from a lymph node. The receptors originated from a C3H/HeJ mouse with alopecia areata. For this strain, the MHC haplotype corresponds to H2-k.

This clone was observed a handful of times. The gene symbols are mouse symbols. The CDR3 goes on 4 residues after the read ends, and that part is filled in from the germline J gene. The J gene is TRBJ2-7, the V gene TRBV31; 11 bases are a match to TRBD2. Per the germline V gene, CDR1 is GKSSPN and CDR2 is SITVG. The CDR3 is 15 amino acids. Trimming cost V 0 bases and J 3 bases; bases outside gene matches: 4. The sequenced part of the CDR3 DNA is TGTGCCTGGAGTCTCCCCGGGACTGGGGGCTAT. Its translation is CAWSLPGTGGY. The full CDR3 sequence reads CAWSLPGTGGYEQYF.

Concerning this clone: Gene names denote mouse genes. Read sequence stops 4 residues before the CDR3 end, and the germline J gene provides the missing end. The chain couples TRBV1 to TRBJ1-1; D might be TRBD1 (6 bases). V lost 0 bases and J lost 3, with 11 bases in between. The CDR3 extends over 15 amino acids. Germline V lookup: CDR1 NSQYPW, CDR2 LRSPGD (reference sequence). Incomplete CDR3 DNA: TGCACCTGCAGTGCAGATGGGGGGGCGGACACA. It is translated as CTCSADGGADT. The full CDR3 protein reads CTCSADGGADTEVFF.

This clone was observed a handful of times. Germline and genes: mouse. The CDR3 is cut off 4 residues early in the read; its end comes from the germline J gene. This sequence joins TRBV1 and TRBJ2-1, with 10 positions matching TRBD1. The trim removed 5 bases at V and 4 bases at J, leaving 2 bases unmatched. Germline loops: CDR1 NSQYPW, CDR2 LRSPGD (reference sequence). The CDR3 consists of 14 residues. CDR3 bases read: TGCACCTGCAGTTCGGGACAGGGGTATGCT. It specifies CTCSSGQGYA. The whole CDR3 is CTCSSGQGYAEQFF.

The sample holds a few counts of this clone. This sequence may be a read error, since a much larger clone differs from it by one base. The germline and genes are mouse ones. The read is 4 residues too short to cover the CDR3 end, so that end is filled in from the germline J gene. V gene TRBV19 combines with J gene TRBJ1-2; D gene ambiguous. In germline, CDR1 is FNHDT, CDR2 SITEND (reference sequence). The CDR3 totals 12 residues. Trimming removed 3 bases from V and 0 bases from J, with 3 bases in between. The DNA read from the CDR3 is TGTGCCAGCAGTAACACAAACTCC. Amino acid sequence: CASSNTNS. The CDR3, in full, reads CASSNTNSDYTF.

The sample holds a few counts of this clone. Gene names are mouse gene names. The sequenced CDR3 bases are TGCACCTGCAGTGCCCCCGGGACAGCAGAA. Translation: CTCSAPGTAE. The full CDR3 protein is CTCSAPGTAETLYF. The chain recombines TRBV1 with TRBJ2-3; D is perhaps TRBD1 (6 bases). The sequenced fragment ends 4 residues before the CDR3 boundary, so the rest is inferred from the germline J gene. The V gene's germline CDR1 is NSQYPW and CDR2 LRSPGD (reference sequence). The CDR3 has 14 residues. Trimming removed 3 bases at V and 3 bases at J, with 10 bases between.

This clone was recorded at least ten times. Gene names are the mouse ones. The sequence runs out 4 residues before the end of the CDR3; the remainder is reconstructed from the germline J gene. The identical CDR3 is also encoded by other nucleotide sequences in the sample. The chain couples TRBV17 to TRBJ2-2; 7 nucleotides align to TRBD2. J gave up 0 bases and V 3 bases, and 1 base lay outside the gene matches. The CDR3 contains 15 residues. Per germline, CDR1 MNHDT and CDR2 YYDKIL. CDR3 bases read: TGTGCTAGCAGTAGGGGGGGGGCAAACACCGGG. Protein product: CASSRGGANTG. The entire CDR3 protein reads CASSRGGANTGQLYF.

This clone was counted only a few times. The genes and germline here are from mouse. From the germline J gene comes the end of the CDR3, since the read stops 3 residues before it. The sample has other DNA sequences that encode this CDR3 too. J is TRBJ1-6 and V is TRBV1, with no clear D. TRBJ1-6 is reported as an ORF; its role is uncertain. V lost 3 bases and J lost 0, with 6 bases in between. The germline V gene has CDR1 NSQYPW and CDR2 LRSPGD (reference sequence). The CDR3 length is 15 residues. This CDR3 is CTCSAEGSYNSPLYF. CDR3 bases read: TGCACCTGCAGTGCTGAGGGTTCCTATAATTCGCCC.

This clone has just a few counts. The listed genes are named as in mouse. The read is 4 residues too short to cover the CDR3 end, so that end is filled in from the germline J gene. This sample also contains other DNA sequences that code for the same CDR3. This chain joins TRBV1 and TRBJ2-3; D gene uncertain. Between the trimmed V and J ends, which lost 0 bases and 0 bases, there was a span of 10 bases. This CDR3 contains 16 residues. Germline CDR1 is NSQYPW and CDR2 is LRSPGD (reference sequence). Partial CDR3 DNA: TGCACCTGCAGTGCAGATCGAGGGTCTAGTGCAGAA. Residues: CTCSADRGSSAE. The full CDR3 protein reads CTCSADRGSSAETLYF.

Only a few counts were recorded for this clone. Mouse gene names and germline throughout. From the germline J gene comes the end of the CDR3, since the read stops 4 residues before it. The chain employs TRBV13-1 and TRBJ2-5; D might be TRBD1 (6 bases). CDR3 length: 12 residues. Germline assignment: CDR1 NSHNY and CDR2 SYGAGN. Partial CDR3 DNA: TGTGCCAGCAGGGACAGAGAAGAC. As protein: CASRDRED. The full CDR3 reads CASRDREDTQYF.

With regard to this clone: Gene names and germline match the mouse. The read ends 4 residues early relative to the CDR3; the germline J gene fills the gap. The rearrangement joins TRBV13-2 to TRBJ2-5, with 9 bases lining up with TRBD1. Germline assignment: CDR1 NNHNN and CDR2 SYGAGS (reference sequence). The length of the CDR3 is 13 residues. The sequenced CDR3 bases are TGTGCCAGCGGGGACAGGGGATTTGAC. This codes for CASGDRGFD. The complete CDR3 protein is CASGDRGFDTQYF.

The table lists this clone with a few counts. Gene names follow the mouse nomenclature. The sample holds other DNA sequences that translate to the same CDR3. CDR3 loop: CASSGRDRNTGQLYF. CDR3 bases read: TGTGCCAGCAGTGGTCGGGACAGGAACACCGGG. The chain carries TRBV13-1 and TRBJ2-2; TRBD1 aligns across 8 bases. The observed sequence ends 4 residues before the CDR3 terminus, with the missing tail filled in from the germline J gene. Germline V lookup: CDR1 NSHNY, CDR2 SYGAGN. This CDR3 has 15 amino acids. Unmatched junction bases numbered 3, after V lost 3 bases and J lost 2 bases.

The sample holds a few counts of this clone. Any gene name here is a mouse gene name. The read comes to an end 4 residues before the CDR3 does, leaving the germline J gene to fill in the end. This chain uses TRBV1 with TRBJ2-5, with 9 positions matching TRBD2. V lost 1 base and J lost 0; bases outside the gene matches: 2. The CDR3 is made up of 16 amino acids. Germline-derived CDR1 and CDR2 are NSQYPW and LRSPGD (reference sequence). Partial CDR3 DNA: TGCACCTGCAGTGCAGTCTGGGGGGGGAACCAAGAC. It is translated as CTCSAVWGGNQD. The whole CDR3 sequence reads CTCSAVWGGNQDTQYF.